The rows below give T cell receptor beta chains drawn from one sample of a study of glioma-infiltrating T cells after dendritic cell vaccination. The data were produced by immunoSEQ multiplex PCR, yet TCRdb's version contains in-frame clones alone and is incomplete. Among tens of thousands of clones, about 84% were seen once, and the ten largest hold just under 9%. Sample: blood, taken after dendritic cell vaccination. The source of these receptors is a human donor with glioblastoma. CDR3s include the opening cysteine and the closing phenylalanine or tryptophan. A D gene is named only where the DNA matches it firmly. Clone size is not always given. Where it is, it says once, few, many or a class for expanded clones.

J gene	V gene	clone size	D gene	CDR3 protein	CDR3 DNA
TRBJ2-5	TRBV11-3	once	TRBD2	CASSPRGLAGVGETQYF	TGTGCCAGCAGCCCCCGAGGACTAGCGGGGGTTGGAGAGACCCAGTACTTC
TRBJ2-1	TRBV7-9	NA	TRBD2	CASSFGTSTYEQFF	TGTGCCAGCAGCTTCGGGACTAGCACGTATGAGCAGTTCTTC
TRBJ1-2	TRBV6-6	NA	NA	CASSYPGLENYGYTF	TGTGCCAGCAGTTACCCGGGACTCGAAAACTATGGCTACACCTTC
TRBJ2-5	TRBV2	NA	TRBD1	CASSPGGGALQETQYF	TGTGCCAGCAGCCCAGGGGGCGGGGCCCTCCAAGAGACCCAGTACTTC
TRBJ2-1	TRBV19	NA	NA	CASSIPGSYNEQFF	TGTGCCAGTAGTATCCCCGGCTCCTACAATGAGCAGTTCTTC
TRBJ2-3	TRBV11-2	NA	TRBD2	CASSEPSGPSTDTQYF	TGTGCCAGCAGCGAGCCTAGCGGACCTAGCACAGATACGCAGTATTTT
TRBJ2-1	TRBV11-3	NA	TRBD2	CASSLAVGGFNEQFF	TGTGCCAGCAGCTTAGCGGTCGGGGGGTTCAATGAGCAGTTCTTC
TRBJ2-7	TRBV5-1	few	TRBD2	CASSLAGGIYEQYF	TGCGCCAGCAGCTTGGCCGGGGGGATCTACGAGCAGTACTTC
TRBJ2-7	TRBV15	NA	TRBD1	CATSSGRRQGSYEQYF	TGTGCCACCAGCAGTGGTCGGCGACAGGGAAGCTACGAGCAGTACTTC
TRBJ2-7	TRBV6-5	once	NA	CASSYDKSYEQYF	TGTGCCAGCAGTTACGACAAATCCTACGAGCAGTACTTC
TRBJ2-1	TRBV7-7	few	TRBD1	CASSGTGSGDEQFF	TGTGCTAGCAGTGGGACAGGGAGTGGCGATGAGCAGTTCTTC
TRBJ1-3	TRBV15	NA	TRBD1	CATSRDFRVEDRTSGNTIYF	TGTGCCACCAGCAGAGATTTTAGGGTCGAGGACAGGACCTCTGGAAACACCATATATTTT
TRBJ2-7	TRBV6-1	NA	TRBD1	CASSEAPSWGTGLYEQYF	TGTGCCAGCAGTGAAGCCCCGTCCTGGGGGACAGGACTTTACGAGCAGTACTTC
TRBJ2-1	TRBV19	few	TRBD1	CASSTRTGQRNEQFF	TGTGCCAGTAGTACTAGGACAGGGCAACGCAATGAGCAGTTCTTC
TRBJ2-3	TRBV5-4	NA	TRBD2	CASRTSGGADTQYF	TGTGCCAGCAGGACTAGCGGGGGGGCAGATACGCAGTATTTT
TRBJ2-1	TRBV19	NA	TRBD2	CASSLAGGINEQFF	TGTGCCAGTAGTCTAGCGGGGGGTATAAATGAGCAGTTCTTC
TRBJ2-2	TRBV5-1	NA	TRBD2	CASRLERGGINTGELFF	TGCGCCAGCAGGCTCGAACGGGGGGGCATAAACACCGGGGAGCTGTTTTTT
TRBJ2-5	TRBV4-3	NA	TRBD2	CASSQALAGLHQETQYF	TGCGCCAGCAGCCAAGCACTAGCGGGGCTCCATCAAGAGACCCAGTACTTC
TRBJ2-2	TRBV7-3	NA	NA	CASSLVSTAYTGELFF	TGTGCCAGCAGCTTAGTCTCTACAGCCTACACCGGGGAGCTGTTTTTT
TRBJ1-3	TRBV7-2	NA	NA	CASSLDRNTIYF	TGTGCCAGCAGCTTAGATAGAAACACCATATATTTT
TRBJ1-6	TRBV5-5	NA	NA	CASSFRVASLDSPLHF	TGTGCCAGCAGCTTTCGCGTAGCGAGCCTGGATTCACCCCTCCACTTT
TRBJ2-7	TRBV5-1	NA	TRBD1	CASSLELGQGSRQYF	TGCGCCAGCAGCTTGGAACTAGGACAGGGTTCGCGGCAGTACTTC